This T cell receptor (beta chain) comes out of a study of T cell changes during pregnancy in multiple sclerosis. This table comes from immunoSEQ multiplex PCR, and its TCRdb copy is limited to in-frame clones, with some not included. Counted here are some 46,000 clones, roughly 92% occurring once; the ten biggest clones make up 1.3%. This clone has only one observation. V lost 2 bases and J lost 5, with 13 bases in between. The CDR3 totals 15 residues. Per the germline V gene, CDR1 is SGHTA and CDR2 is FQGTGA. The TCR was taken from a female donor with multiple sclerosis, enrolled in a pregnancy study. Specimen: peripheral blood. V is TRBV7-3 and J is TRBJ2-1; D might be TRBD1 (6 bases). CDR3 region: CASSLGGAQHNEQFF. For the CDR3, the DNA is TGTGCCAGCAGCTTAGGGGGCGCGCAGCACAATGAGCAGTTCTTC. Full variable domain (rest looked up from reference TRBV7-3 and TRBJ2-1): GAGVSQTPSNKVTEKGKYVELRCDPISGHTALYWYRQSLGQGPEFLIYFQGTGAADDSGLPNDRFFAVRPEGSVSTLKIQRTERGDSAVYLCASSLGGAQHNEQFFGPGTRLTVL.